Each of the 9 T cell receptor beta chains below was sequenced from the same sample in a study of blood T cell repertoires in COVID-19. This table comes from immunoSEQ multiplex PCR, and its TCRdb copy is limited to in-frame clones, with some not included. Of about 210,000 clones in the sample, 70% to 90% were seen once. The material sequenced was peripheral blood. These receptors originate from a woman aged 50 to 65 with active or convalescent COVID-19.

V is TRBV7-9 and J is TRBJ2-7; 10 bases line up with TRBD1. The germline V gene encodes CDR1 SEHNR and CDR2 FQNEAQ (reference sequence). The ends lost 7 bases at V and 6 bases at J; junction bases unmatched: 6. CDR3 size: 13 residues. In DNA, the CDR3 is TGTGCCAGCAACGACAGGGGGCGAGGCGAGCAGTACGTC. Protein product: CASNDRGRGEQYV.

The chain has TRBV28 and TRBJ2-2, with TRBD2 matching over 8 bases. Trimming took 11 bases from V and 1 from J; bases not matched to a gene: 9. This CDR3 has 15 amino acids. Germline loops: CDR1 MDHEN, CDR2 SYDVKM. Written as DNA, the CDR3 is TGTGCCGGAACAAAAGCGGGAGTGAACACCGGGGAGCTGTTTTTT. Translating it yields CAGTKAGVNTGELFF.

Here the CDR3 reads CASSPPGQGVTEAFF. The CDR3, as DNA: TGTGCCAGCAGCCCTCCGGGACAGGGGGTCACTGAAGCTTTCTTT. The chain recombines TRBV7-9 with TRBJ1-1; 11 bases map to TRBD1. The junction had 6 bases not matched to a gene; V was cut back by 5 bases and J by 4 bases. CDR1 SEHNR and CDR2 FQNEAQ come from the germline V gene (reference sequence). The CDR3 length is 15 residues.

The chain combines TRBV6-5 with TRBJ1-2, with D hard to call. Germline loops: CDR1 MNHEY, CDR2 SVGAGI. V dropped 6 bases and J dropped 4 bases, with 9 bases sitting between them. The CDR3 sequence is 12 residues long. The DNA for the CDR3 is TGTGCCAGCAGGACGGCTAGCTATGGCTACACCTTC. Amino acids: CASRTASYGYTF.

J is TRBJ1-1 and V is TRBV9; weak D call: TRBD1 (6 bases). CDR1 is SGDLS, CDR2 YYNGEE, per germline. Trimming took 4 bases from V and 0 from J, leaving 19 bases between them. CDR3 size: 17 residues. The CDR3 loop reads CASSPGGRIRMNTEAFF. The CDR3 nucleotides are TGTGCCAGCAGCCCCGGGGGGCGTATACGCATGAACACTGAAGCTTTCTTT.

V usage is TRBV19 and J usage is TRBJ2-1; 10 positions match TRBD1. The CDR3 extends over 15 amino acids. Losses at the gene ends were 6 bases for V and 7 bases for J; bases not matched to a gene: 9. CDR1 and CDR2 (germline): LNHDA, SQIVND (reference sequence). The DNA of the CDR3 is TGTGCCAGTAGCACACCCGGACAGGGGGGGAATGAGCAGTTCTTC. Protein product: CASSTPGQGGNEQFF.

In DNA form, the CDR3 reads TGCGCCAGCAGCTTTACAGGGGCCTACGAGCAGTACTTC. Residues: CASSFTGAYEQYF. The chain recombines TRBV5-1 with TRBJ2-7; 7 bases are a match to TRBD1. Germline V CDR1 and CDR2: SGHRS, YFSETQ. V lost 2 bases and J lost 2; bases outside the gene matches: 1. CDR3 length: 13 amino acids.

The V gene is TRBV6-5, the J gene TRBJ2-7, with TRBD2 identical over 11 bases. V lost 6 bases to trimming and J lost 1 base; unmatched junction nucleotides: 5. The CDR3 has 15 amino acids. Germline loops: CDR1 MNHEY, CDR2 SVGAGI. The CDR3, as DNA: TGTGCCAGCAGAACCACTAGCGGGAGTTCCTACGAGCAGTACTTC. Translation gives CASRTTSGSSYEQYF.

This clone occurred a few times. The rearrangement uses TRBV5-1 and TRBJ1-1, with TRBD1 as a possible D gene (5 bases). Looked up from germline, CDR1 is SGHRS and CDR2 is YFSETQ. Trimming removed 3 bases from V and 0 bases from J, with 12 bases in between. The CDR3 has 15 residues. CDR3 sequence: CASSSTDRMNTEAFF. DNA of the CDR3: TGCGCCAGCAGCTCGACAGATAGAATGAACACTGAAGCTTTCTTT.